The entry that follows covers one TCR beta chain sequence. The entry originates in a study of early stage breast cancer tumors. TCRdb's table, derived via immunoSEQ multiplex PCR, lists solely in-frame clones and lacks some. The sample lists just over 50,000 clones; roughly 73% were seen once. Germline V gene sequence: CDR1 SGHVS, CDR2 FQNEAQ. This CDR3 has 16 amino acids. Germline trimming cut 3 bases from V and 1 base from J; bases unmatched to any gene: 2. The chain is built from TRBV7-8 and TRBJ2-7; 14 positions match TRBD2. The source material was blood. The sequence derives from a person aged 35 to 50 with breast cancer. CDR3 nucleotides: TGTGCCAGCAGCTTCGGGACTAGCGGGGGTTCCTACGAGCAGTACTTC. The encoded protein is CASSFGTSGGSYEQYF.